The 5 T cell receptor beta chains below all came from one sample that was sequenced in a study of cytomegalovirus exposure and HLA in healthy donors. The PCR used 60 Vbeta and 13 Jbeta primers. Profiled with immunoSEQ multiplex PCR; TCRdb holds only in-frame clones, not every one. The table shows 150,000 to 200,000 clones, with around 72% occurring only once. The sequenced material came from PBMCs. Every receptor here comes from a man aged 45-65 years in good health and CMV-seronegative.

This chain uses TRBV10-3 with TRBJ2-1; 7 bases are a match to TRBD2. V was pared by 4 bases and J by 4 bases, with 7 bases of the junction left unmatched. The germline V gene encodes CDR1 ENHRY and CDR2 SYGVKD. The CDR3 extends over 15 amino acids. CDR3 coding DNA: TGTGCCATCAGTGCTGGCGGGGGAAGTTACAATGAGCAGTTCTTC. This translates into CAISAGGGSYNEQFF.

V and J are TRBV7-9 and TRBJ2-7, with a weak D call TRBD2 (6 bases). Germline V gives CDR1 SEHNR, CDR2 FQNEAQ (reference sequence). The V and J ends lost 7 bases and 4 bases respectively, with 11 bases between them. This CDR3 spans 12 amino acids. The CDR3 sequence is CASNRGEYEQYF. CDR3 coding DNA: TGTGCCAGCAACCGCGGGGAATACGAGCAGTACTTC.

This chain's CDR3 is CASSPAPGQVADTQYF. As DNA, the CDR3 is TGCGCCAGCAGCCCGGCACCGGGACAGGTTGCAGATACGCAGTATTTT. V is TRBV5-1 and J is TRBJ2-3; 8 bases agree with TRBD1. CDR1 SGHRS and CDR2 YFSETQ come from the germline V gene. CDR3 length equals 16 residues. V dropped 4 bases and J dropped 4; count of bases not matched to a gene: 11.

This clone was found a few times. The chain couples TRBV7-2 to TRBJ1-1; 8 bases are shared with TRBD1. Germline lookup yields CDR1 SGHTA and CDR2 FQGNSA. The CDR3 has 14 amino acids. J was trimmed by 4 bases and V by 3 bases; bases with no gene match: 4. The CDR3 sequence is CASSFSTGGTEAFF. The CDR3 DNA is TGTGCCAGCAGCTTTTCCACAGGGGGCACTGAAGCTTTCTTT. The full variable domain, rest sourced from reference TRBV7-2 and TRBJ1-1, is GAGVSQSPSNKVTEKGKDVELRCDPISGHTALYWYRQSLGQGLEFLIYFQGNSAPDKSGLPSDRFSAERTGGSVSTLTIQRTQQEDSAVYLCASSFSTGGTEAFFGQGTRLTVV.

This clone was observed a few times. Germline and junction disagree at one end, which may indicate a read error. The DNA for the CDR3 is TGTGCCACCAGCAGAGGCTCTGGACTGCGCTTC. Residues: CATSRGSGLRF. The chain carries TRBV15 and TRBJ2-4; D might be TRBD2 (5 bases). The CDR3 contains 11 residues. Germline V gene lookup returns CDR1 LNHNV and CDR2 YYDKDF (reference sequence).